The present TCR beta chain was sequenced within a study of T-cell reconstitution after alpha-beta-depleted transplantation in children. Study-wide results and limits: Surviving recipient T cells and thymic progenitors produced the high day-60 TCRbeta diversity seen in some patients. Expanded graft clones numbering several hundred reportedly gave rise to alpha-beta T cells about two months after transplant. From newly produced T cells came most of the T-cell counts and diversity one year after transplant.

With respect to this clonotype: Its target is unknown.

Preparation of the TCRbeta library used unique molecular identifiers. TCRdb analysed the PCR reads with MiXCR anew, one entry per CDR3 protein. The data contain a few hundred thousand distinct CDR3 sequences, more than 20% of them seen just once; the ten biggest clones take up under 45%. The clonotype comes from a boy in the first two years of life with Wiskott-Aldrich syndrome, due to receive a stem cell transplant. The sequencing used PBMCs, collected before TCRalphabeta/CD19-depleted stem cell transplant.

DNA of the CDR3: TGTGCCAGCAGTTGGGGGGGCTCACCGGAAGATACGCAGTATTTT. Protein: CASSWGGSPEDTQYF. The V and J genes are TRBV12-3 or TRBV12-4 and TRBJ2-3; perhaps TRBD2 as D (7 bases). The CDR3 is 15 amino acids. Trimming removed 4 bases from V and 5 bases from J, with 16 bases in between.